The source of this TCR beta chain is a study of blood T cells in healthy people across ages. It was with a sample-barcoded 5' primer and a J-beta primer mix that a second PCR of roughly 6 to 11 cycles was run. TCRdb fed the 5' RACE reads into MiXCR, producing one record per CDR3 protein. The sample has 1,100,000 or so distinct CDR3 sequences, 45% seen once. This receptor was identified in an older woman in good health. The sequencing sample was made of blood.

DNA of the CDR3: TGCAGTGCTAGAATAGGGGGTGCGGAGACCCAGTACTTC. This translates into CSARIGGAETQYF. The genes are TRBV20-1 and TRBJ2-5; D might be TRBD1 (6 bases). Germline V lookup: CDR1 DFQATT, CDR2 SNEGSKA (reference sequence). The V and J ends lost 2 bases and 5 bases respectively, with 12 bases between them. The CDR3 is 13 amino acids.